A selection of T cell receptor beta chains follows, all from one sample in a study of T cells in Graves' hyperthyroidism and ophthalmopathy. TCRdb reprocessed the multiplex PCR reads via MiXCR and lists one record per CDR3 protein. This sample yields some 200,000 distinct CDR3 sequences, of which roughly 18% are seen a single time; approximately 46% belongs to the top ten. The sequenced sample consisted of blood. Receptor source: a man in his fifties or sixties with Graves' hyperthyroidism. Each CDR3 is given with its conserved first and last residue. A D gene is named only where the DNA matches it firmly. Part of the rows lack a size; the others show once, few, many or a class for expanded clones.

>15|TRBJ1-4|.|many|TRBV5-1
CASSLDSSTNEKLFF
TGCGCCAGCAGCTTAGATTCGTCAACTAATGAAAAACTGTTTTTT
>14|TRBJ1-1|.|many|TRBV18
CASSRSGTNTEAFF
TGTGCCAGCTCACGATCTGGGACAAACACTGAAGCTTTCTTT
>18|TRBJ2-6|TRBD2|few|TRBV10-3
CAISELWTSGRGANVLTF
TGTGCCATCAGTGAGCTCTGGACTAGCGGGAGAGGGGCCAACGTCCTGACTTTC
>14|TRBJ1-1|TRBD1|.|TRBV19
CTSGQGRGFAEAFF
TGTACCAGCGGACAGGGAAGGGGTTTCGCTGAAGCTTTCTTT
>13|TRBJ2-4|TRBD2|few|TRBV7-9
CASSGSIGNIQYF
TGTGCTTCGAGCGGGAGCATAGGGAACATTCAGTACTTC
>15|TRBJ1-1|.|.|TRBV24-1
CATSDSSDMITEAFF
TGTGCCACCAGTGATTCATCAGATATGATCACTGAAGCTTTCTTT
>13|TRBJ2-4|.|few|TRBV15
CATSRDRVHIQYF
TGTGCCACCAGCAGAGACAGGGTGCACATTCAGTACTTC
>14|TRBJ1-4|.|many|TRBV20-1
CSARDRFSQEKLFF
TGCAGTGCTAGGGACAGATTCAGCCAGGAAAAACTGTTTTTT
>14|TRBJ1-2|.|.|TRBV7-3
CASSGSPFDGGYTF
TGTGCCAGCAGCGGAAGCCCGTTTGATGGTGGCTACACCTTC
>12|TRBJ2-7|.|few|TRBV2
CASRRESYEQYF
TGTGCCAGCAGGAGGGAATCCTACGAGCAGTACTTC
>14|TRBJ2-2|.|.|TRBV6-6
CASSYSGGGGELFF
TGTGCCAGCAGTTACTCGGGGGGAGGCGGGGAGCTGTTTTTT
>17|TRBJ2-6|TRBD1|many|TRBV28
CASSPGTGKGGANVLTF
TGTGCCAGCAGTCCAGGGACAGGGAAGGGTGGGGCCAACGTCCTGACTTTC
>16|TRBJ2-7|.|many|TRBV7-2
CASSFAWGRGSYEQYF
TGTGCCAGCAGCTTTGCTTGGGGGAGGGGGAGCTACGAGCAGTACTTC
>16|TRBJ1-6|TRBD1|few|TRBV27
CASSRSGTDYNSPLHF
TGTGCCAGCAGTCGTTCTGGGACAGATTATAATTCACCCCTCCACTTT
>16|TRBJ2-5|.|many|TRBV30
CAWSIWGLDYQETQYF
TGTGCCTGGAGTATTTGGGGATTGGACTACCAAGAGACCCAGTACTTC
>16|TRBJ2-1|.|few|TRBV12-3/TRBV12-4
CASSLWAGSPYNEQFF
TGTGCCAGCAGTTTATGGGCCGGGTCCCCCTACAATGAGCAGTTCTTC
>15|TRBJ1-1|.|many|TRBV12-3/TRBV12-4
CASSLFSLRETEAFF
TGTGCCAGCAGTTTATTCAGTCTCCGGGAGACTGAAGCTTTCTTT
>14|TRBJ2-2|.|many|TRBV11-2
CASSGSALVGELFF
TGTGCCAGCAGTGGTTCTGCGTTGGTCGGGGAGCTGTTTTTT
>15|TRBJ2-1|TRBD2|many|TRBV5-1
CASSQSGISYNEQFF
TGCGCCAGCAGCCAAAGCGGGATTTCCTACAATGAGCAGTTCTTC
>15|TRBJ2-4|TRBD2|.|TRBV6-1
CATGAGAEAKNIQYF
TGTGCCACCGGAGCGGGGGCCGAAGCCAAAAACATTCAGTACTTC
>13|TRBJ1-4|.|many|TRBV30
CAWSPQANEKLFF
TGTGCCTGGAGTCCTCAGGCTAATGAAAAACTGTTTTTT
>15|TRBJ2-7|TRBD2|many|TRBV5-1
CASSLVLAGEYEQYF
TGCGCCAGCAGCTTGGTCTTAGCGGGAGAGTACGAGCAGTACTTC
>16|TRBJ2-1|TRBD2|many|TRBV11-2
CASSSRTSLIGGEQFF
TGTGCCAGCAGCTCGCGGACTAGCCTTATTGGGGGTGAGCAGTTCTTC
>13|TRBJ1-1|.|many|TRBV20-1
CSASPAGNTEAFF
TGCAGTGCCTCGCCGGCAGGGAACACTGAAGCTTTCTTT
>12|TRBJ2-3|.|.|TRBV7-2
CASSSTPDTQYF
TGTGCCAGCAGCTCCACCCCCGATACGCAGTATTTT
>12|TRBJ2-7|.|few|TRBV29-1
CSVRGNSYEQYF
TGCAGCGTTCGAGGTAACTCCTACGAGCAGTACTTC
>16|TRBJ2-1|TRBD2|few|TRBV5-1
CASSLELAGDTDEQFF
TGCGCCAGCAGCTTGGAGCTAGCGGGAGACACGGATGAGCAGTTCTTC
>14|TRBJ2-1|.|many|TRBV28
CASSRRENYNEQFF
TGTGCCAGCAGTCGTAGAGAAAATTACAATGAGCAGTTCTTC
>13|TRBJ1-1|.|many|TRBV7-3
CASSPRRNTEAFF
TGTGCCAGCAGCCCCCGACGTAACACTGAAGCTTTCTTT
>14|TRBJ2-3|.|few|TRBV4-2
CASSHSQGTDTQYF
TGTGCCAGCAGCCATTCACAGGGTACAGATACGCAGTATTTT
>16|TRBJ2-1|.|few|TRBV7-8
CASSTWGRVNYNEQFF
TGTGCCAGCAGCACCTGGGGCAGGGTGAACTACAATGAGCAGTTCTTC
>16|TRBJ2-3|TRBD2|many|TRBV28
CASSLAGGPRTDTQYF
TGTGCCAGCAGTTTAGCGGGAGGGCCTCGCACAGATACGCAGTATTTT
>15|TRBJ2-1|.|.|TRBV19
CASSIHGNTYNEQFF
TGTGCCAGTAGTATACACGGGAACACCTACAATGAGCAGTTCTTC
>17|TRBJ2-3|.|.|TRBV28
CASSLEQVGAPGDTQYF
TGTGCCAGCAGTTTGGAACAAGTAGGGGCCCCGGGAGATACGCAGTATTTT
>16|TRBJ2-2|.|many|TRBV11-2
CASSSRGGSNTGELFF
TGTGCCAGCAGCTCGCGTGGTGGAAGTAACACCGGGGAGCTGTTTTTT
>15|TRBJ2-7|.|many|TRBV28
CASIPLGEPTYEQYF
TGTGCCAGCATCCCATTGGGAGAACCCACCTACGAGCAGTACTTC
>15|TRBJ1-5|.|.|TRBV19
CASRDDRVSNQPQHF
TGTGCCAGTAGAGACGACCGAGTTAGCAATCAGCCCCAGCATTTT
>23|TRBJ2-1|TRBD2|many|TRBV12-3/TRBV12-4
CASSLAMGGQRGTSGIGYNEQFF
TGTGCCAGCAGTTTAGCGATGGGGGGCCAGAGAGGGACTAGCGGGATAGGTTACAATGAGCAGTTCTTC